This T cell receptor beta chain was captured by sequencing in a study of blood T cell repertoires in COVID-19. For the study at large: Sample material is recorded as cDNA or gDNA derived from T cells, B-cell-depleted T cells, or PBMCs.

Original processing notes: Estimation of nucleated cell counts relied on the amplification of reference gene primers. Some clones are missing from TCRdb's copy, which holds only in-frame ones; the method was immunoSEQ multiplex PCR. The DNA gave D and trimming, while V, J and clone size come from that table. Of roughly 250,000 clones listed, 70% to 85% are singletons. The length of the CDR3 is 14 residues. The junction had 6 bases not matched to a gene; V was cut back by 8 bases and J by 3 bases. Germline CDR1 is SGHTA and CDR2 is FQGTGA. The sequence came from a human donor with COVID-19, enrolled during active disease. The donor label of this sample is uncertain. The sequencing input was peripheral blood. This chain uses TRBV7-3 with TRBJ1-3, with 8 positions matching TRBD1. In DNA, the CDR3 is TGTGCCAGCCACGGGACAGGCCTTGGAAACACCATATATTTT. Amino acid sequence: CASHGTGLGNTIYF.